This TCR beta chain is from a study of OX40 agonist ivuxolimab in advanced cancers. About the study: Ivuxolimab is an agonistic anti-OX40 (CD134) antibody, and patients were treated with it.

CDR3 length: 13 amino acids. Clones were sequenced by immunoSEQ multiplex PCR, and TCRdb holds only the in-frame ones, with some missing. This sample yields about 62,000 clones, of which around 85% are seen a single time; 4% belongs to the top ten. Notes on this clone: What it recognizes is unknown.

Regarding the study as a whole: Expanded clones tended on average to be more numerous among CD8+ T cells than CD4+.

This chain links TRBV21-1 with TRBJ1-1. TRBV21-1 is a pseudogene locus. The TCR comes from an adult with an advanced solid tumor such as melanoma, head and neck, liver or kidney cancer. Sample: CD4+ or CD8+ T cells sorted from blood, taken in a trial of the OX40 agonist ivuxolimab. CDR3 in DNA: TGTGCCAGTCTCCCCGGGCCGAACACTGAAGCTTTCTTT. Its protein is CASLPGPNTEAFF.